The 14 T cell receptor beta chains below come from one sample, sequenced in a study of cytomegalovirus exposure and HLA in healthy donors. PCR primers comprised 60 Vbeta and 13 Jbeta primers. The table came from immunoSEQ multiplex PCR; TCRdb's copy has only in-frame clones and leaves some out. The table has about 130,000 clones, about four fifths seen once. Sequenced material: PBMCs. These receptors all stem from a middle-aged woman in good health and CMV-seronegative.

The chain uses TRBV5-4 and TRBJ2-5; no clear D. V gave up 1 base and J gave up 3 bases, with 7 bases separating them. The length of the CDR3 is 13 residues. Looked up from germline, CDR1 is SGHNT and CDR2 is YYREEE (reference sequence). The CDR3, as DNA: TGTGCCAGCAGCTTGCAGGTAGAAGAGACCCAGTACTTC. Translating it yields CASSLQVEETQYF.

This chain joins TRBV4-2 and TRBJ2-3, with D possibly TRBD2 on 6 matching bases. The CDR3 loop spans 15 amino acids. Deletions cut 3 bases from V and 3 bases from J, with 13 bases between. Germline V gene data show CDR1 as LGHNA and CDR2 as YNFKEQ. In DNA, the CDR3 is TGTGCCAGCAGCCAGGGAGGTTTGGTAACAGATACGCAGTATTTT. This codes for CASSQGGLVTDTQYF.

The gene calls are TRBV5-1 and TRBJ2-1, with D possibly TRBD2 on 6 matching bases. The CDR3 runs 12 residues. V lost 4 bases, J lost 12 bases, and 14 bases lay in between. From germline, CDR1 is SGHRS and CDR2 YFSETQ. CDR3 in DNA: TGCGCCAGCAGCCCCGAAGAGGGAGGGCAGTTCTTC. This codes for CASSPEEGGQFF.

The V and J genes are TRBV25-1 and TRBJ2-7; D is possibly TRBD1 (6 bases). The CDR3 extends over 12 amino acids. The germline V and J ends were trimmed by 8 bases and 2 bases, with 10 bases remaining between them. The germline V gene encodes CDR1 MGHDK and CDR2 SYGVNS. CDR3 coding DNA: TGTGCCAGCTGGGACAACGCCTACGAGCAGTACTTC. This gives the protein CASWDNAYEQYF.

The chain is built from TRBV27 and TRBJ1-2; the match to TRBD1 covers 7 bases. This CDR3 comprises 15 residues. The V gene's germline CDR1 is MNHEY and CDR2 SMNVEV (reference sequence). The junction had 4 bases not matched to a gene; V was cut back by 2 bases and J by 1 base. The CDR3: CASSLTGTVNYGYTF. CDR3 in DNA: TGTGCCAGCAGTTTAACCGGGACAGTTAACTATGGCTACACCTTC.

The gene calls are TRBV29-1 and TRBJ1-4, with D unclear. This CDR3 region has 15 residues. Trimming took off 4 bases at V and 0 bases at J, with 12 bases between the two ends. Germline CDR1 and CDR2: SQVTM and ANQGSEA. The CDR3 here is CSVVGSGATNEKLFF. CDR3 coding DNA: TGCAGCGTTGTTGGGAGTGGTGCAACTAATGAAAAACTGTTTTTT.

This clone came up a few times. The J gene is TRBJ2-1, the V gene TRBV13, with 11 bases identical to TRBD2. The CDR3 sequence is 15 residues long. Per the germline V gene, CDR1 is PRHDT and CDR2 is FYEKMQ (reference sequence). V trimming: 3 bases; J trimming: 6 bases; junction bases outside the gene matches: 4. CDR3 in DNA: TGTGCCAGCAGCTTCTTTAGCGGGAGGGCCAATGAGCAGTTCTTC. Amino acids: CASSFFSGRANEQFF. The full variable domain, completed using reference TRBV13 and TRBJ2-1, is AAGVIQSPRHLIKEKRETATLKCYPIPRHDTVYWYQQGPGQDPQFLISFYEKMQSDKGSIPDRFSAQQFSDYHSELNMSSLELGDSALYFCASSFFSGRANEQFFGPGTRLTVL.

The rearrangement joins TRBV4-3 to TRBJ1-1, with TRBD1 identical over 7 bases. V trimming: 4 bases; J trimming: 2 bases; junction bases outside the gene matches: 1. This CDR3 region has 13 residues. CDR1 is LGHNA and CDR2 is YSLEER in the germline V gene. CDR3 in DNA: TGCGCCAGCAGCCGACAGGGAAACACTGAAGCTTTCTTT. Protein product: CASSRQGNTEAFF.

This clone appeared once. The DNA for the CDR3 is TGTGCCAGCAGATCTGGGGCCCCTACAGATACGCAGTATTTT. Its protein is CASRSGAPTDTQYF. The rearrangement joins TRBV28 to TRBJ2-3, with D maybe TRBD1 (5 bases). V lost 6 bases to trimming and J lost 3 bases, with 13 bases between them. This CDR3 spans 14 amino acids. Germline loops: CDR1 MDHEN, CDR2 SYDVKM.

This chain connects TRBV27 to TRBJ1-4, with D tentatively TRBD1 (5 bases). This CDR3 region has 13 residues. Looked up from germline, CDR1 is MNHEY and CDR2 is SMNVEV (reference sequence). V lost 8 bases and J lost 8, with 15 bases in between. The CDR3 DNA sequence: TGTGCCAGCGCAAAGGCGGGGGTCGAAAAACTGTTTTTT. Residues: CASAKAGVEKLFF.

This clone occurred a few times. The chain has TRBV29-1 and TRBJ1-1, with no clear D. The CDR3 runs 11 residues. V was pared by 7 bases and J by 0 bases, with 6 bases between. Germline-derived CDR1 and CDR2 are SQVTM and ANQGSEA. CDR3 in amino acids: CSEALNTEAFF. The CDR3 DNA is TGCAGCGAAGCCCTGAACACTGAAGCTTTCTTT.

The V call is TRBV28, the J call TRBJ2-7; D is unresolved. The CDR3 is made up of 14 amino acids. Germline V gene lookup returns CDR1 MDHEN and CDR2 SYDVKM. V lost 6 bases and J 1 base, leaving 13 bases between the germline ends. CDR3 coding DNA: TGTGCCAGCAGCACCCCCGACTCTTCCTACGAGCAGTACTTC. This codes for CASSTPDSSYEQYF.

This rearrangement joins TRBV4-1 to TRBJ2-2, with TRBD2 matching over 10 bases. This CDR3 spans 16 amino acids. J was trimmed by 3 bases and V by 4 bases; bases with no gene match: 5. Per the germline V gene, CDR1 is MGHRA and CDR2 is YSYEKL. The CDR3 loop reads CASSLGTSEYTGELFF. DNA for the CDR3: TGCGCCAGCAGCCTTGGGACTAGCGAGTACACCGGGGAGCTGTTTTTT.

Only one count was recorded for this clone. This CDR3 reads CASSLAGSGSGETQYF. The DNA for the CDR3 is TGCGCCAGCAGCTTGGCCGGTAGCGGGAGTGGAGAGACCCAGTACTTC. This chain links TRBV5-1 with TRBJ2-5; TRBD2 aligns across 9 bases. Germline V gene data show CDR1 as SGHRS and CDR2 as YFSETQ. V dropped 0 bases and J dropped 4; count of bases not matched to a gene: 7. The CDR3 runs to 16 residues.